This T cell receptor beta chain was obtained from a study of cytomegalovirus exposure and HLA in healthy donors. Germline CDR1 SSHAT, CDR2 FNYEAQ (reference sequence). CDR3 length: 14 residues. PCR amplification relied on 60 Vbeta primers (plus 13 Jbeta primers). Some clones are missing from TCRdb's copy, which holds only in-frame ones; the method was immunoSEQ multiplex PCR. In the table there are tens of thousands of clones, roughly 86% of which are singletons. Comment on this clone: What it binds is not known. One end of the junction does not line up with germline, which may come from a read error.

Study-wide points: V- and J-gene trimming in TCR beta was tied to a missense DCLRE1C variant by an analysis performed later. According to an earlier analysis, most TCR beta V segments yielded productive rearrangements about 87% or about 30% of the time.

The V gene is TRBV7-7, the J gene TRBJ2-2, with TRBD1 as a possible D gene (5 bases). Input material: PBMCs. The source of this sequence is a human donor in good health. CDR3 coding DNA: TGTGCTAGCAGCTTAGGAAGGGGTGCCGGGGAGCTGTTTTTT. This translates into CASSLGRGAGELFF.